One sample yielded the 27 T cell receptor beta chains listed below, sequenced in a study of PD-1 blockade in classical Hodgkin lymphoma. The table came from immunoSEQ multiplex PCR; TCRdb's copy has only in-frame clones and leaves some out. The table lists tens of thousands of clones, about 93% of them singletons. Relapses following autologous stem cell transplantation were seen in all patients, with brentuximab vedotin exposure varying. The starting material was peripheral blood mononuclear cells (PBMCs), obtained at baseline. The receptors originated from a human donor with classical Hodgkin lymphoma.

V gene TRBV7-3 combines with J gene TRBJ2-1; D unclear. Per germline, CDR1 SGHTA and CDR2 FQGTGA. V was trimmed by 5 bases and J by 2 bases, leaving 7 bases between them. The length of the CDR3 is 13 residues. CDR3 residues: CASSPDPYNEQFF. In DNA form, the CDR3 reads TGTGCCAGCAGCCCCGACCCCTACAATGAGCAGTTCTTC.

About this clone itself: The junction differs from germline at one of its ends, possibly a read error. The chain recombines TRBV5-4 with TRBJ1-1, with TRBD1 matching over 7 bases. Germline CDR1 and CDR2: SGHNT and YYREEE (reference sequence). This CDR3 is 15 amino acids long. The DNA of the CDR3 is TGTGCCAGCAGCCTCTCCACAGGGGTAGACACTGAAGCTTCCTTT. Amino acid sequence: CASSLSTGVDTEASF.

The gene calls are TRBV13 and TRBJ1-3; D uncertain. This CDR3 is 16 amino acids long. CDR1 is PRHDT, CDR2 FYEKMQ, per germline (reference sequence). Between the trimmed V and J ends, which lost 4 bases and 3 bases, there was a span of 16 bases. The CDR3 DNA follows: TGTGCCAGCAGCTCATCTGATGCTGGAGGTGGAAACACCATATATTTT. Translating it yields CASSSSDAGGGNTIYF.

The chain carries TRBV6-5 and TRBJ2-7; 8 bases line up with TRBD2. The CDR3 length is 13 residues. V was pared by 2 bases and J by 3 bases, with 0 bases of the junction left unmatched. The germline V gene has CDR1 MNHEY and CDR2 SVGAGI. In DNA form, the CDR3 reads TGTGCCAGCAGTTACAGCGGGAGCTACGAGCAGTACTTC. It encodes CASSYSGSYEQYF.

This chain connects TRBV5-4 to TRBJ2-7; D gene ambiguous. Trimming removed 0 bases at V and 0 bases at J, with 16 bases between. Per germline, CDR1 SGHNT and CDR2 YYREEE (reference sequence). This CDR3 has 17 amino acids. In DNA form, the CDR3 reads TGTGCCAGCAGCTTGGATTTCAACAGCGCTACCTCCTACGAGCAGTACTTC. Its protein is CASSLDFNSATSYEQYF.

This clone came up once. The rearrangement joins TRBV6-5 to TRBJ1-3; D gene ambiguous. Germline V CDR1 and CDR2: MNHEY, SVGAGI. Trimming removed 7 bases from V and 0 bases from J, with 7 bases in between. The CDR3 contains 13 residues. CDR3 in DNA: TGTGCCAGCACGCGCGTCTCTGGAAACACCATATATTTT. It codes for CASTRVSGNTIYF.

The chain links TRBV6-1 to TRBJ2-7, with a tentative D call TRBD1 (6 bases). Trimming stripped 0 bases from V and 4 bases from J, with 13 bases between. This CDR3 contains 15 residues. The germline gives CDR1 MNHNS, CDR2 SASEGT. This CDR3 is CASSEAPGTRYEQYF. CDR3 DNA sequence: TGTGCCAGCAGTGAAGCACCGGGGACAAGGTACGAGCAGTACTTC.

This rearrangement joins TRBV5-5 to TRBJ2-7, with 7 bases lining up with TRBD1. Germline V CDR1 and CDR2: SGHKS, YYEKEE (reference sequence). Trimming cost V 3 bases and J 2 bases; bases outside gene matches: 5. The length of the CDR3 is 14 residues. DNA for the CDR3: TGTGCCAGCAGCTCCTCGGGACAGACCTACGAGCAGTACTTC. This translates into CASSSSGQTYEQYF.

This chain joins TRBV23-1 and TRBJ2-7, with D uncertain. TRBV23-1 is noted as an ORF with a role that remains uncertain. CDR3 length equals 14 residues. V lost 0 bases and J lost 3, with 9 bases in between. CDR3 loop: CASSQSTHYYEQYF. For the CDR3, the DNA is TGCGCCAGCAGTCAATCGACACACTACTACGAGCAGTACTTC.

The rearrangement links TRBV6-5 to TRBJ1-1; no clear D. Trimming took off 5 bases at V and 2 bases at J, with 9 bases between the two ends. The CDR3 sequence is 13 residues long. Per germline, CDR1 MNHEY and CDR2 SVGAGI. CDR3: CASSTQRNTEAFF. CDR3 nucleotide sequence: TGTGCCAGCAGTACCCAGAGAAACACTGAAGCTTTCTTT.

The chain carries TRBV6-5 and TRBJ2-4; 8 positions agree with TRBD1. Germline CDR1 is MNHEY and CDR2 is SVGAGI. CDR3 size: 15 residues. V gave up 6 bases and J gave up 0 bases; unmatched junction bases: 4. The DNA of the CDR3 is TGTGCCAGCAGCTGGACAGGGTTAGCCAAAAACATTCAGTACTTC. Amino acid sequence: CASSWTGLAKNIQYF.

CDR3 DNA sequence: TGTGCCAGCAGCGTAGTAAGCACGGCTAACTATGGCTACACCTTC. Amino acid sequence: CASSVVSTANYGYTF. The chain carries TRBV9 and TRBJ1-2, with no clear D. The CDR3 is made up of 15 amino acids. With 0 bases removed from V and 0 bases from J, the gap between germline ends came to 9 bases. Germline V gene data show CDR1 as SGDLS and CDR2 as YYNGEE.

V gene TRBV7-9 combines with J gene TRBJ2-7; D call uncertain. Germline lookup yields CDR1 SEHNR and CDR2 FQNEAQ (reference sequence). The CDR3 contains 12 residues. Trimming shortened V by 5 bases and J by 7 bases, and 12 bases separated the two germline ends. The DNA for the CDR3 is TGTGCCAGCAGCCCCACTTTAGGAGAGCAGTACTTC. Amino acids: CASSPTLGEQYF.

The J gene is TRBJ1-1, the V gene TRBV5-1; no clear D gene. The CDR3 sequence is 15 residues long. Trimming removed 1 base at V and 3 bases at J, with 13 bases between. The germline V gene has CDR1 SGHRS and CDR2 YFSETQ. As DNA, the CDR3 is TGCGCCAGCAGCTTGTCCCCCGTTTTAGACACTGAAGCTTTCTTT. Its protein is CASSLSPVLDTEAFF. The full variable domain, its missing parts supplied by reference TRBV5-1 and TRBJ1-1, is KAGVTQTPRYLIKTRGQQVTLSCSPISGHRSVSWYQQTPGQGLQFLFEYFSETQRNKGNFPGRFSGRQFSNSRSEMNVSTLELGDSALYLCASSLSPVLDTEAFFGQGTRLTVV.

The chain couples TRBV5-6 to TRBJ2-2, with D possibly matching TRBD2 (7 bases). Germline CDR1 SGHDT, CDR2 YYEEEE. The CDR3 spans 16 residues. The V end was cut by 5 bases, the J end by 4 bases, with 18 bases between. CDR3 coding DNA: TGTGCCAGCAGTAACTGGGGGGGCCGAGGCACCGGGGAGCTGTTTTTT. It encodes CASSNWGGRGTGELFF.

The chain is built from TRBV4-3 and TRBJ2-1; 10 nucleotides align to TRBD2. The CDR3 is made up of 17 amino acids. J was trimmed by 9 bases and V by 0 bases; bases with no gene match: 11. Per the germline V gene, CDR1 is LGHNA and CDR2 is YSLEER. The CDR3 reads CASSQDCRCTSGVEQFF. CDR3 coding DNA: TGCGCCAGCAGCCAAGATTGCCGTTGCACTAGCGGGGTTGAGCAGTTCTTC.

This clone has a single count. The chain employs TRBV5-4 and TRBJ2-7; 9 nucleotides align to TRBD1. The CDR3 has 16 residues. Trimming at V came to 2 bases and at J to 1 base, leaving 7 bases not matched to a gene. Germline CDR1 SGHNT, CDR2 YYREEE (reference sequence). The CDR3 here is CASSFPAGTGSYEQYF. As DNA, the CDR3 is TGTGCCAGCAGCTTCCCGGCCGGGACAGGGTCCTACGAGCAGTACTTC.

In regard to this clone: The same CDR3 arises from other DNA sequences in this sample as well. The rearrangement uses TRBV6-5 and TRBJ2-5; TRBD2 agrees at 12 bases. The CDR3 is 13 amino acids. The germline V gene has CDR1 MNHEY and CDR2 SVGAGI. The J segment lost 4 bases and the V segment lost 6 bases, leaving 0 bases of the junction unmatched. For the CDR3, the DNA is TGTGCCAGCAGACTAGCGGGAGGAGAGACCCAGTACTTC. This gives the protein CASRLAGGETQYF.

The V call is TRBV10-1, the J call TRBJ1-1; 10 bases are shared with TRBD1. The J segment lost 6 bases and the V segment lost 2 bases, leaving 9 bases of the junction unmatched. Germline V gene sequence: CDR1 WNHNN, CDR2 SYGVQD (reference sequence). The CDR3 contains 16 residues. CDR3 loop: CASSERDRGLQSEAFF. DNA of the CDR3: TGCGCCAGCAGTGAGAGGGACAGGGGATTACAATCTGAAGCTTTCTTT.

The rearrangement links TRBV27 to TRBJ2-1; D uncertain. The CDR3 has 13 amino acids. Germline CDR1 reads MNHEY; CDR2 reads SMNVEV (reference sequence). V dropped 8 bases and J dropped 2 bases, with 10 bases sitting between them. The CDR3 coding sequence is TGTGCCAGCGTGAATCGGGCCTACAATGAGCAGTTCTTC. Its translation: CASVNRAYNEQFF.

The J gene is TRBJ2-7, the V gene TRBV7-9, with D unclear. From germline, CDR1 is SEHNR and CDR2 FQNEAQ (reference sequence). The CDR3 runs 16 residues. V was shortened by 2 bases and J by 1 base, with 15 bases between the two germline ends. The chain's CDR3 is CASSLSPDGDSYEQYF. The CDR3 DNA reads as TGTGCCAGCAGCTTATCCCCCGACGGTGATTCCTACGAGCAGTACTTC.

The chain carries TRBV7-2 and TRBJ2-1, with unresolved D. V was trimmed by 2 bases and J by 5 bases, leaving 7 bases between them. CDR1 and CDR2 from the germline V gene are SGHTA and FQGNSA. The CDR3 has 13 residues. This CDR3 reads CASSLLRHNEQFF. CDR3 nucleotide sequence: TGTGCCAGCAGCTTATTAAGGCACAATGAGCAGTTCTTC.

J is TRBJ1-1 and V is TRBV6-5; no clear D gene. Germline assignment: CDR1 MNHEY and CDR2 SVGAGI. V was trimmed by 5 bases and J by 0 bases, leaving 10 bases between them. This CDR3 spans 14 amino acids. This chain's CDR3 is CASSLGFMNTEAFF. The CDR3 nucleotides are TGTGCCAGCAGTCTCGGTTTTATGAACACTGAAGCTTTCTTT.

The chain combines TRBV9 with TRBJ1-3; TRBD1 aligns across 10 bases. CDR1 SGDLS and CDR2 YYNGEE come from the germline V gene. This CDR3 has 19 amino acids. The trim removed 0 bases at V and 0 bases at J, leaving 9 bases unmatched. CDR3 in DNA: TGTGCCAGCAGCGTAGCCGCGACAGGGGGCGCCTCCTCTGGAAACACCATATATTTT. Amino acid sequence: CASSVAATGGASSGNTIYF.

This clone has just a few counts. CDR3 in amino acids: CASSHLGPSPAVGQFF. The CDR3 DNA reads TGTGCCAGCAGTCACCTCGGGCCCTCCCCGGCGGTAGGGCAGTTCTTC. J is TRBJ2-1 and V is TRBV27; no firm D call. The ends were cut back, 5 bases at V and 12 bases at J, with 26 bases in the middle. CDR3 size: 16 residues. Germline V lookup: CDR1 MNHEY, CDR2 SMNVEV (reference sequence).

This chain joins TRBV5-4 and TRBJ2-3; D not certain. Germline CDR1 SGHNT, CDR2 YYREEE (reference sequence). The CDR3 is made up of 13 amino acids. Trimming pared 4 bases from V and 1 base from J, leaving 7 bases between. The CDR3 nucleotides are TGTGCCAGCAGCCCCGGACGCACAGATACGCAGTATTTT. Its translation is CASSPGRTDTQYF. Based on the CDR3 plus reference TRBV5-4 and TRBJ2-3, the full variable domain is ETGVTQSPTHLIKTRGQQVTLRCSSQSGHNTVSWYQQALGQGPQFIFQYYREEENGRGNFPPRFSGLQFPNYSSELNVNALELDDSALYLCASSPGRTDTQYFGPGTRLTVL.

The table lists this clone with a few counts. CDR3 sequence reads: CASSLGGSNQPQHF. The CDR3 DNA reads as TGCGCCAGCAGCTTGGGGGGAAGTAATCAGCCCCAGCATTTT. The genes are TRBV5-1 and TRBJ1-5; no clear D. The CDR3 has 14 residues. The germline gives CDR1 SGHRS, CDR2 YFSETQ. Trimming left V 0 bases short and J 4 bases short, with 8 bases between.